These 23 T cell receptor beta chains were all obtained from the same sample, sequenced in a study of T cells of healthy individuals (dated by TCRdb to the late 2010s). Library method: 5' RACE. Sequencing was carried out with an Illumina MiSeq. Using fastp trimming at Q25 and MiXCR clonotype assembly, TCRdb reanalyzed the public sequencing data and kept in-frame beta chains. Identical CDR3 protein sequences are pooled into one entry, listed with their most common genes and DNA. A total of about 60,000 distinct CDR3 sequences appear in this sample, roughly 15% of them only once. The ten biggest clones cover roughly 4.7% of the sample. The receptor set was obtained from a human donor in good health.

This clonotype was recorded many times. The chain carries TRBV7-9 and TRBJ1-1; tentative D call: TRBD1 (5 bases). Trimming took off 10 bases at V and 1 base at J, with 13 bases between the two ends. The CDR3 has 13 residues. Germline CDR1 and CDR2: SEHNR and FQNEAQ (reference sequence). DNA for the CDR3: TGTGCCACCTCAGACAGACCGAACACTGAAGCTTTCTTT. It codes for CATSDRPNTEAFF.

This clonotype was counted many times. The chain links TRBV2 to TRBJ2-1; either TRBD1 or TRBD2 may supply D (6 bases each). The germline V gene has CDR1 SNHLY and CDR2 FYNNEI. Trimming took off 7 bases at V and 5 bases at J, with 24 bases between the two ends. This CDR3 spans 17 amino acids. CDR3 DNA sequence: TGTGCCAGCAAGGAGGGCACAGGGAGTGAGGCGGACAATGAGCAGTTCTTC. Translation: CASKEGTGSEADNEQFF.

This clonotype has a handful of counts. The chain recombines TRBV5-4 with TRBJ2-6; TRBD2 matches at 7 bases. The CDR3 contains 17 residues. Losses at the gene ends were 4 bases for V and 2 bases for J; bases not matched to a gene: 9. Germline CDR1 and CDR2: SGHNT and YYREEE (reference sequence). CDR3 in amino acids: CASSPGGKITGANVLTF. CDR3 nucleotides: TGTGCCAGCAGCCCCGGGGGGAAGATTACTGGGGCCAACGTCCTGACTTTC. Variable domain in full (rest from reference TRBV5-4 and TRBJ2-6): ETGVTQSPTHLIKTRGQQVTLRCSSQSGHNTVSWYQQALGQGPQFIFQYYREEENGRGNFPPRFSGLQFPNYSSELNVNALELDDSALYLCASSPGGKITGANVLTFGAGSRLTVL.

This clonotype showed up just a few times. The chain combines TRBV7-6 with TRBJ1-1; 7 nucleotides line up with TRBD1. Germline-derived CDR1 and CDR2 are SGHVS and FNYEAQ. The CDR3 totals 13 residues. The ends lost 5 bases at V and 5 bases at J; junction bases unmatched: 5. The CDR3 sequence: CASSQGGRTEAFF. In nucleotides, the CDR3 is TGTGCCAGCAGCCAGGGGGGCAGGACTGAAGCTTTCTTT. Together with reference TRBV7-6 and TRBJ1-1, the CDR3 gives the full variable domain: GAGVSQSPRYKVTKRGQDVALRCDPISGHVSLYWYRQALGQGPEFLTYFNYEAQQDKSGLPNDRFSAERPEGSISTLTIQRTEQRDSAMYRCASSQGGRTEAFFGQGTRLTVV.

The chain employs TRBV5-1 and TRBJ1-1; 7 bases map to TRBD1. Germline lookup yields CDR1 SGHRS and CDR2 YFSETQ. The CDR3 runs to 15 residues. With 4 bases clipped from V and 6 bases from J, the junction kept 12 bases outside the gene matches. The CDR3 is CASSTYRGDGPEAFF. The CDR3 DNA follows: TGCGCCAGCAGCACATACAGGGGAGACGGCCCTGAAGCTTTCTTT. The variable domain in full, with the rest retrieved from reference TRBV5-1 and TRBJ1-1, is KAGVTQTPRYLIKTRGQQVTLSCSPISGHRSVSWYQQTPGQGLQFLFEYFSETQRNKGNFPGRFSGRQFSNSRSEMNVSTLELGDSALYLCASSTYRGDGPEAFFGQGTRLTVV.

This clonotype has at least ten counts. The chain joins TRBV10-3 to TRBJ2-6; D is undetermined. CDR3 length equals 14 residues. The germline gives CDR1 ENHRY, CDR2 SYGVKD. Trimming removed 7 bases at V and 3 bases at J, with 10 bases between. The CDR3 nucleotides are TGTGCCATCAAGGGCGTCGGTGGGGCCAACGTCCTGACTTTC. Residues: CAIKGVGGANVLTF.

This clonotype was observed at least ten times. The V gene is TRBV7-2, the J gene TRBJ2-1, with 7 bases matching TRBD2. The CDR3 consists of 15 residues. With 6 bases clipped from V and 2 bases from J, the junction kept 7 bases outside the gene matches. Germline V CDR1 and CDR2: SGHTA, FQGNSA. The CDR3 loop is CASRLGGSTYNEQFF. DNA for the CDR3: TGTGCCAGCAGACTTGGCGGGAGCACCTACAATGAGCAGTTCTTC.

This clonotype was found many times. This chain uses TRBV4-2 with TRBJ1-4; 9 bases map to TRBD1. After removal of 1 base from V and 7 bases from J, the junction contained 10 bases not matched to a gene. There are 17 residues in the CDR3. Germline lookup yields CDR1 LGHNA and CDR2 YNFKEQ. CDR3 sequence: CASSQVPRQGVVEKLFF. Here the CDR3 DNA reads TGTGCCAGCAGCCAAGTTCCCCGACAGGGGGTAGTTGAAAAACTGTTTTTT.

This clonotype appeared a few times. The V gene is TRBV7-2, the J gene TRBJ2-7, with TRBD1 identical over 10 bases. With V trimmed by 4 bases and J by 2 bases, 14 bases remained unmatched. Germline CDR1 reads SGHTA; CDR2 reads FQGNSA. This CDR3 comprises 18 residues. The chain's CDR3 is CASSSTARQGASPYEQYF. The CDR3 region has the DNA TGTGCCAGCAGCTCGACTGCCCGACAGGGGGCGTCCCCCTACGAGCAGTACTTC.

This clonotype has at least ten counts. The gene calls are TRBV7-9 and TRBJ2-3, with no clear D. Germline assignment: CDR1 SEHNR and CDR2 FQNEAQ (reference sequence). V shed 2 bases and J shed 1 base, with 10 bases lying between them. This CDR3 is 15 amino acids long. CDR3 region: CASSLKEQGTDTQYF. The CDR3 DNA sequence: TGTGCCAGCAGCTTAAAGGAGCAGGGCACAGATACGCAGTATTTT.

This clonotype has a handful of counts. This rearrangement joins TRBV5-1 to TRBJ2-7, with 16 bases identical to TRBD2. Germline values: CDR1 SGHRS, CDR2 YFSETQ. The trim removed 4 bases at V and 6 bases at J, leaving 7 bases unmatched. This CDR3 has 16 residues. The CDR3 DNA reads TGCGCCAGCAGCGGGGGACTAGCGGGGGGGATTTCCGAGCAGTACTTC. This encodes CASSGGLAGGISEQYF.

The V call is TRBV28, the J call TRBJ2-3; the D is unclear. The length of the CDR3 is 12 residues. The V gene's germline CDR1 is MDHEN and CDR2 SYDVKM. The ends were cut back, 4 bases at V and 4 bases at J, with 6 bases in the middle. DNA of the CDR3: TGTGCCAGCAGTTATAATTCAGATACGCAGTATTTT. This codes for CASSYNSDTQYF.

At least ten counts were recorded for this clonotype. The chain combines TRBV30 with TRBJ1-3; possible D gene TRBD1, 5 bases. V was pared by 3 bases and J by 4 bases, with 10 bases between. The germline V gene encodes CDR1 GTSNPN and CDR2 SVGIG (reference sequence). This CDR3 is 13 amino acids long. CDR3 region: CAWRQVAGNTIYF. The CDR3 nucleotides are TGTGCCTGGAGACAGGTAGCGGGAAACACCATATATTTT.

This sequence joins TRBV5-6 and TRBJ2-1, with TRBD2 identical over 8 bases. The CDR3 is made up of 15 amino acids. Germline lookup yields CDR1 SGHDT and CDR2 YYEEEE. With V trimmed by 5 bases and J by 0 bases, 4 bases remained unmatched. As DNA, the CDR3 is TGTGCCAGCAGAAGCGGGGGCCTCTCCTACAATGAGCAGTTCTTC. It codes for CASRSGGLSYNEQFF.

This clonotype was counted ten times or more. The chain combines TRBV29-1 with TRBJ2-1; tentatively, D is TRBD2 (7 bases). Trimming removed 4 bases at V and 6 bases at J, with 16 bases between. Germline-derived CDR1 and CDR2 are SQVTM and ANQGSEA. This CDR3 has 14 residues. The CDR3 coding sequence is TGCAGCGTTGTGGGGGCGACGGGGGGCAATGAGCAGTTCTTC. Translating it yields CSVVGATGGNEQFF.

This clonotype was seen ten or more times. V usage is TRBV20-1 and J usage is TRBJ1-2, with TRBD1 matching 9 bases. V dropped 7 bases and J dropped 4; count of bases not matched to a gene: 10. In germline, CDR1 is DFQATT, CDR2 SNEGSKA (reference sequence). The CDR3 runs to 14 residues. The CDR3 protein is CSGDRGGTGYGYTF. In nucleotides, the CDR3 is TGCAGTGGTGACAGGGGGGGCACGGGCTATGGCTACACCTTC.

The chain has TRBV5-1 and TRBJ2-6, with D possibly matching TRBD1 (5 bases). Germline assignment: CDR1 SGHRS and CDR2 YFSETQ. The CDR3 is 15 residues long. V lost 5 bases and J lost 0, with 9 bases in between. The CDR3 spells CASRRQNSGANVLTF. DNA of the CDR3: TGCGCCAGCAGAAGACAGAACTCTGGGGCCAACGTCCTGACTTTC.

The chain combines TRBV5-1 with TRBJ1-4; TRBD1 agrees at 11 bases. The germline V gene encodes CDR1 SGHRS and CDR2 YFSETQ. The CDR3 has 18 amino acids. V dropped 4 bases and J dropped 2; count of bases not matched to a gene: 10. In DNA, the CDR3 is TGCGCCAGCAGCCATGGACAGGGGGCGATGCTTACTAATGAAAAACTGTTTTTT. Protein product: CASSHGQGAMLTNEKLFF. Variable domain in full (rest from reference TRBV5-1 and TRBJ1-4): KAGVTQTPRYLIKTRGQQVTLSCSPISGHRSVSWYQQTPGQGLQFLFEYFSETQRNKGNFPGRFSGRQFSNSRSEMNVSTLELGDSALYLCASSHGQGAMLTNEKLFFGSGTQLSVL.

This clonotype was seen many times. The chain is built from TRBV10-3 and TRBJ1-4; D is uncertain. The V gene lost 5 bases and the J gene lost 7 bases, with 8 bases spanning the gap. Germline values: CDR1 ENHRY, CDR2 SYGVKD. The CDR3 contains 12 residues. CDR3 in DNA: TGTGCCATCAGTACAAGTGGTGAAAAACTGTTTTTT. Translating gives CAISTSGEKLFF.

This clonotype showed up just once. V is TRBV29-1 and J is TRBJ1-2, with a tentative D call TRBD1 (5 bases). CDR3 length: 14 amino acids. V dropped 4 bases and J dropped 1 base, with 13 bases sitting between them. Germline V gene lookup returns CDR1 SQVTM and CDR2 ANQGSEA. DNA for the CDR3: TGCAGCGTTGTAGACCGAGGGGATAACTATGGCTACACCTTC. Protein product: CSVVDRGDNYGYTF.

The V and J genes are TRBV5-1 and TRBJ2-5; 8 bases are shared with TRBD2. There are 17 residues in the CDR3. V trimming: 0 bases; J trimming: 1 base; junction bases outside the gene matches: 8. The germline gives CDR1 SGHRS, CDR2 YFSETQ. The CDR3 here is CASSLGGGSGPQETQYF. The DNA for the CDR3 is TGCGCCAGCAGCTTGGGCGGGGGGTCTGGCCCCCAAGAGACCCAGTACTTC. The variable domain in full, with the rest retrieved from reference TRBV5-1 and TRBJ2-5, is KAGVTQTPRYLIKTRGQQVTLSCSPISGHRSVSWYQQTPGQGLQFLFEYFSETQRNKGNFPGRFSGRQFSNSRSEMNVSTLELGDSALYLCASSLGGGSGPQETQYFGPGTRLLVL.

The chain employs TRBV2 and TRBJ1-4; TRBD1 is a possible D gene (5 bases). The CDR3 covers 20 residues. Trimming took 7 bases from V and 0 from J, leaving 27 bases between them. CDR1 and CDR2 (germline): SNHLY, FYNNEI. This CDR3 reads CASNHWRQLDSAATNEKLFF. The CDR3 DNA follows: TGTGCCAGCAACCACTGGCGACAGCTGGATTCGGCAGCAACTAATGAAAAACTGTTTTTT.

This clonotype was seen repeatedly, ten times or more. The rearrangement joins TRBV5-1 to TRBJ2-2; 7 nucleotides agree with TRBD1. Germline values: CDR1 SGHRS, CDR2 YFSETQ. J gave up 3 bases and V 2 bases, and 13 bases lay outside the gene matches. The CDR3 covers 18 residues. The CDR3 protein is CASSFDYPHRGYTGELFF. The CDR3 nucleotides read TGCGCCAGCAGCTTTGATTACCCCCACAGGGGTTACACCGGGGAGCTGTTTTTT. Full variable domain (outside the CDR3, taken from reference TRBV5-1 and TRBJ2-2): KAGVTQTPRYLIKTRGQQVTLSCSPISGHRSVSWYQQTPGQGLQFLFEYFSETQRNKGNFPGRFSGRQFSNSRSEMNVSTLELGDSALYLCASSFDYPHRGYTGELFFGEGSRLTVL.